Below, one TCR beta chain is given with its context. Its target is unknown. The entry originates in a study of a mutant IDH1 vaccine in newly diagnosed glioma. Study-wide context: A roughly 60% male, approximately 40% female split and a mean age of roughly 37 years characterized treated patients. Most had both radiotherapy and temozolomide beforehand; others had only one.

Assay used: immunoSEQ multiplex PCR; TCRdb lists only in-frame clones, some missing. The table lists approximately 24,000 clones, 65% to 85% of them singletons. This CDR3 contains 19 residues. V dropped 4 bases and J dropped 1; count of bases not matched to a gene: 11. Germline V lookup: CDR1 MGHRA, CDR2 YSYEKL. The time point here: week 11, during vaccination. Each vaccine dose was 300 ug of mutant IDH1 20-mer peptide, with topical imiquimod. This rearrangement joins TRBV4-1 to TRBJ2-4; 12 positions match TRBD2. The receptor's source is a woman aged 18-29 years with glioma. Sequencing used PBMCs, obtained from a glioma patient whose treatment included an IDH1 peptide vaccine. CDR3 sequence: CASSLGLAGIPRAKNIQYF. The CDR3, as DNA: TGCGCCAGCAGCCTTGGACTAGCGGGGATCCCACGGGCCAAAAACATTCAGTACTTC.